This T cell receptor beta chain was sequenced in a study of regulatory T cells in long-lasting Graves disease. Time point reported: newly diagnosed GD, antithyroid drugs for less than 3 months. TCR sequences were obtained from RNA taken from PBMCs. Library construction for TCR beta used iRepertoire HTBI primers and Arm-PCR of CDR3 regions. TCRdb analysed the multiplex PCR reads with MiXCR anew, one entry per CDR3 protein. The sample lists approximately 390,000 distinct CDR3 sequences; around 15% were seen once. Germline CDR1 reads DFQATT; CDR2 reads SNEGSKA (reference sequence). The CDR3 sequence is 14 residues long. The V gene end was trimmed by 5 bases and the J gene end by 4 bases; junction bases not matched to a gene: 8. This clonotype was seen ten or more times. These data were also reused for a study on T cells in Graves' hyperthyroidism and ophthalmopathy.

This chain connects TRBV20-1 to TRBJ1-1; 9 nucleotides match TRBD1. This specimen was peripheral blood mononuclear cells (PBMCs), taken at new diagnosis, from a patient treated with antithyroid drugs. This TCR was sampled from a woman under 30 with Graves disease. CDR3 amino acids: CSAATGTGSTEAFF. The CDR3 DNA is TGCAGTGCTGCTACCGGGACAGGGTCCACTGAAGCTTTCTTT.